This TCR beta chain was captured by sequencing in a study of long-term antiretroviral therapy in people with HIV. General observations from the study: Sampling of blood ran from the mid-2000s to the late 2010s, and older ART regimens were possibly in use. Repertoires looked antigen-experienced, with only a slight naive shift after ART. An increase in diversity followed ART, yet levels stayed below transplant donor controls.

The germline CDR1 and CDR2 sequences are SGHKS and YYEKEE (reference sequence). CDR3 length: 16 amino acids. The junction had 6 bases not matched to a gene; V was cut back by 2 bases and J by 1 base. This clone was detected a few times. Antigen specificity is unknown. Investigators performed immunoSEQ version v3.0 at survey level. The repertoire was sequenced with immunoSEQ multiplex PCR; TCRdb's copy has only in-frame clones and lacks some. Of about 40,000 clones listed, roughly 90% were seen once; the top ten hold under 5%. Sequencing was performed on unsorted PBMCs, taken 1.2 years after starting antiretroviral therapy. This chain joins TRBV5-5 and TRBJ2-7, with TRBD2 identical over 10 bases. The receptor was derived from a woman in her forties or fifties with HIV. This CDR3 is CASSFLTSGASYEQYF. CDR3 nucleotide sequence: TGTGCCAGCAGCTTTCTTACTAGCGGGGCTTCCTACGAGCAGTACTTC.